The clone carrying this T cell receptor (beta chain) was counted at least ten times. The observed sequence ends 3 residues before the CDR3 terminus, with the missing tail filled in from the germline J gene. The data belong to a study of T cell clonality in common variable immunodeficiency. Germline CDR1 reads DFQATT; CDR2 reads SNEGSKA (reference sequence). Trimming removed 0 bases at V and 2 bases at J, with 14 bases between. This CDR3 region has 16 residues. TCRdb keeps only in-frame clones here, not all; method: immunoSEQ multiplex PCR. Altogether 30,000 to 40,000 clones were found in the sample, and no singletons occur.

The sample comprised peripheral blood mononuclear cells. This rearrangement joins TRBV20-1 to TRBJ2-1, with D possibly being TRBD1 (5 bases). This clonotype was sampled from a person between 18 and 75 years old in good health. The CDR3 is CSARDSQTVTYNEQFF. The sequenced CDR3 bases are TGCAGTGCTAGAGATAGTCAGACAGTAACCTACAATGAG.